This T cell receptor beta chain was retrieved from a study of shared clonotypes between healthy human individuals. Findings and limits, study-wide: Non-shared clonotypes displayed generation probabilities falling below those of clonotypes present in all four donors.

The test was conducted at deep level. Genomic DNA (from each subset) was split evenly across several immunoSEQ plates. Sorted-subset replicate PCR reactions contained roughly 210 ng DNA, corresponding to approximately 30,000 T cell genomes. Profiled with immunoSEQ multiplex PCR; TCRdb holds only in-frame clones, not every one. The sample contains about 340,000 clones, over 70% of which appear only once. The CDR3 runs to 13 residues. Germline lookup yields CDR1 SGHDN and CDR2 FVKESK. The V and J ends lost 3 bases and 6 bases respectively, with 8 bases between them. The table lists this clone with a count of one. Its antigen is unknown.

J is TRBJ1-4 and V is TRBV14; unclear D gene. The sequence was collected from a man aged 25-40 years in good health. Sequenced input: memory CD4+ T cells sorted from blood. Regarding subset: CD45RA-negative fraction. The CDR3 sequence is CASSQGSYEKLFF. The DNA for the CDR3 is TGTGCCAGCAGCCAGGGGAGTTATGAAAAACTGTTTTTT.